This TCR beta chain was recorded in a study of blood T cells in healthy people across ages. Primed by a sample-barcoded 5' primer and a J-beta primer mix, a second PCR proceeded for 7 to 11 cycles. At least 3 million CDR3-containing paired-end reads were obtained per sample. TCRdb processed the 5' RACE reads anew with MiXCR; each CDR3 protein has one entry. The sample consists of some 1.1 million distinct CDR3 sequences, approximately 38% of them appearing once. J was trimmed by 2 bases and V by 4 bases; bases with no gene match: 9. The CDR3 consists of 16 residues. CDR1 KGHDR and CDR2 SFDVKD come from the germline V gene. Healthy Caucasians from Russia aged roughly 6 to 90 served as donors. Samples had at least 7 million PBMCs isolated from them.

The rearrangement joins TRBV24-1 to TRBJ2-7, with 8 bases fitting TRBD1. The receptor's source is a young man in good health. Material: blood. The CDR3 DNA sequence: TGTGCCACCAGTGACATGACAGGGGAGAGGACCTACGAGCAGTACTTC. Amino acids: CATSDMTGERTYEQYF.